Listed below are T cell receptor beta chains from one sample, sequenced in a study of blood T cell repertoires in COVID-19. Some clones are missing from TCRdb's copy, which holds only in-frame ones; the method was immunoSEQ multiplex PCR. This repertoire shows 85,000 to 110,000 clones, around 90% found once; its top ten account for approximately 3.1%. Sample: peripheral blood. The receptors originated from a man aged 50-59 years in a cohort sampled during active COVID-19. The CDR3 runs from the conserved cysteine through the conserved F or W.

V gene	J gene	CDR3 protein
TRBV19	TRBJ2-1	CASRNPGLAGINEQFF
TRBV7-9	TRBJ1-5	CASSSQDQPQHF
TRBV6-6	TRBJ1-1	CASSQRLRDRVSGTEAFF
TRBV18	TRBJ1-2	CASSPRQGARDGYTF
TRBV9	TRBJ2-3	CASSVSAGADTQYF
TRBV9	TRBJ2-3	CASSPILAGVDTQYF
TRBV7-7	TRBJ2-5	CASSLALDLRETQYF
TRBV6-5	TRBJ1-2	CASRRQGYYGYTF
TRBV6-2/TRBV6-3	TRBJ2-7	CASSYSTRGLVGYEQYF
TRBV12-3/TRBV12-4	TRBJ1-5	CASSLNNRPQHF
TRBV7-8	TRBJ2-3	CASSLLGLGGFTDTQYF
TRBV14	TRBJ2-3	CASSQAQRTTDTQYF
TRBV7-9	TRBJ1-1	CASSPRGGHTEAFF
TRBV18	TRBJ1-3	CASSPGNSGNTIYF
TRBV28	TRBJ1-5	CASSLQGHDSSNQPQHF
TRBV6-4	TRBJ1-2	CASSDGGLGRGYTF
TRBV6-5	TRBJ1-1	CASRLAGTGGVEAFF
TRBV7-8	TRBJ1-2	CASSRPGGNYGYTF
TRBV19	TRBJ1-4	CASSATSTLRGEKLFF
TRBV28	TRBJ2-1	CASSLSSGGNNEQFF
TRBV4-2	TRBJ2-7	CASSQDSFSARGSSEQYF
TRBV7-3	TRBJ2-1	CASSPQAYNEQFF
TRBV5-4	TRBJ2-1	CASSGTSGGYNEQFF
TRBV7-8	TRBJ1-1	CASSPIGTNTEAFF
TRBV2	TRBJ1-1	CASSFRGDRITEAFF
TRBV5-1	TRBJ2-1	CASRRGQDRGSSYNEQFF
TRBV2	TRBJ1-5	CASSVVQGMGQPQHF
TRBV7-8	TRBJ1-4	CASSLGLQGNEKLFF
TRBV5-1	TRBJ1-2	CASSLTGEYGYTF
TRBV18	TRBJ2-3	CASSPRQVSDTQYF
TRBV20-1	TRBJ2-7	CSARFGYEQYF
TRBV5-6	TRBJ2-3	CASSLVVGGPDTQYF
TRBV5-4	TRBJ2-3	CASSFPGLNADTQYF
TRBV7-9	TRBJ2-1	CASSLAGLNEQFF
TRBV7-2	TRBJ2-7	CASSSRSQTYEQYF